This T cell receptor (beta chain) is from a study of blood T cell repertoires in COVID-19. The germline V gene has CDR1 SNHLY and CDR2 FYNNEI. The CDR3 length is 12 residues. V was pared by 8 bases and J by 4 bases, with 11 bases between. Assay: immunoSEQ multiplex PCR; the TCRdb copy retains only in-frame clones and omits some. This repertoire shows about 150,000 clones, roughly three quarters found once; its top ten account for about 8.7%. The J gene is TRBJ2-5, the V gene TRBV2; weak D call: TRBD1 (6 bases). This TCR derives from a man aged 50 to 59 with active or convalescent COVID-19. The sequenced sample consisted of peripheral blood. CDR3 region: CASWGRGETQYF. The DNA of the CDR3 is TGTGCCAGCTGGGGCAGGGGAGAGACCCAGTACTTC.